The 2 T cell receptor beta chains presented below share a single source sample, sequenced in a study of shared clonotypes between healthy human individuals. This table comes from immunoSEQ multiplex PCR, and its TCRdb copy is limited to in-frame clones, with some not included. The sample lists 700,000 to 950,000 clones; around 96% were seen once. Terminally differentiated effector memory CD45RA+ cells were excluded from the naive CD8 cells, which were CD45RO-negative and positively selected for CCR7. Input material: naive CD8+ T cells sorted from blood. These receptors were taken from a man younger than 45 in good health.

The V gene is TRBV11-2, the J gene TRBJ2-7, with D possibly TRBD1 on 5 matching bases. Germline V gene data show CDR1 as SGHAT and CDR2 as FQNNGV. CDR3 length: 11 amino acids. V gave up 2 bases and J gave up 7 bases, with 6 bases separating them. In DNA form, the CDR3 reads TGTGCCAGCAGCTTACAGGGAGAGCAGTACTTC. Protein sequence: CASSLQGEQYF.

V is TRBV25-1 and J is TRBJ2-4; D is tentatively TRBD1 or TRBD2 (6 bases each). The V gene's germline CDR1 is MGHDK and CDR2 SYGVNS. The CDR3 covers 15 residues. Trimming removed 3 bases at V and 10 bases at J, with 19 bases between. The CDR3, as DNA: TGTGCCAGCAGTGAGGTCAACGCGGGACACAATATTCAGTACTTC. Its protein product is CASSEVNAGHNIQYF.